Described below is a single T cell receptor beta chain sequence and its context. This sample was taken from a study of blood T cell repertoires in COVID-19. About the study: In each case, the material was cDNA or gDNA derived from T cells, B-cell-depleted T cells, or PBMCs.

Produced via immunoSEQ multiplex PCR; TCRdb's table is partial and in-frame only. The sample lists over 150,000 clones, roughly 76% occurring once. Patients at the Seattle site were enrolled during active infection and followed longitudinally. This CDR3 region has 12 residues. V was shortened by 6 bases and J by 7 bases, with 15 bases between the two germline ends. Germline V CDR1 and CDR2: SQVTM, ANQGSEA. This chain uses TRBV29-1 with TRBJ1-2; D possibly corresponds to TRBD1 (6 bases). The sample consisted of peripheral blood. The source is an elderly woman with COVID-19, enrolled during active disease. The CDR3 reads CSVQTGTGGYTF. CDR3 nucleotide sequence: TGCAGCGTCCAGACAGGAACGGGTGGCTACACCTTC.